This TCR beta chain comes out of a study of blood T cell repertoires in COVID-19. Study-wide context: The United States, Italy and Spain provided the acute and convalescent COVID-19 samples.

Assay: immunoSEQ multiplex PCR; the TCRdb copy retains only in-frame clones and omits some. The table has roughly 68,000 clones, roughly 85% seen once; the top ten hold roughly 18%. Germline V CDR1 and CDR2: LGHNA, YNFKEQ. Trimming took 1 base from V and 7 from J; bases not matched to a gene: 3. This CDR3 comprises 15 residues. This receptor was taken from a woman older than 75 with acute or convalescent COVID-19. The V call is TRBV4-2, the J call TRBJ1-6; the match to TRBD1 covers 8 bases. The sequenced sample was peripheral blood. CDR3 nucleotide sequence: TGTGCCAGCAGCCAAGGACAGGGGCTGAATTCACCCCTCCACTTT. Encoded protein: CASSQGQGLNSPLHF.